The following is a T cell receptor beta chain sequence with its context. Its antigen is still unknown. Distinct nucleotide sequences in the sample also encode this CDR3. The sample comes from a study of graft-versus-host responses after intestinal transplantation. Across the whole study: Among the recipients, transplants were multivisceral, liver-intestinal, or isolated intestinal. Anti-thymocyte globulin induction preceded around 3 years of tacrolimus and steroid maintenance in all recipients.

Assay used: immunoSEQ multiplex PCR; TCRdb lists only in-frame clones, some missing. This table has under 130,000 clones, approximately 94% appearing once. Germline V gene lookup returns CDR1 MNHEY and CDR2 SMNVEV (reference sequence). The CDR3 length is 13 residues. V was shortened by 5 bases and J by 0 bases, with 6 bases between the two germline ends. Overall study findings and caveats: Allograft graft-versus-host to host-versus-graft clonal ratios ran high in patients with graft-donor T cell macrochimerism. Analysis identified GvH clones in recipient marrow, with some appearing first in ileum or blood.

Sequencing was performed on unstimulated CD8+ T cells sorted from spleen or lymph node cells, taken before intestinal transplant. V gene TRBV27 combines with J gene TRBJ2-3; unclear D gene. The clonotype was recovered from a human donor who received an intestinal transplant. The CDR3: CASSLSSTDTQYF. The CDR3 nucleotides read TGTGCCAGCAGTCTGTCTAGCACAGATACGCAGTATTTT.